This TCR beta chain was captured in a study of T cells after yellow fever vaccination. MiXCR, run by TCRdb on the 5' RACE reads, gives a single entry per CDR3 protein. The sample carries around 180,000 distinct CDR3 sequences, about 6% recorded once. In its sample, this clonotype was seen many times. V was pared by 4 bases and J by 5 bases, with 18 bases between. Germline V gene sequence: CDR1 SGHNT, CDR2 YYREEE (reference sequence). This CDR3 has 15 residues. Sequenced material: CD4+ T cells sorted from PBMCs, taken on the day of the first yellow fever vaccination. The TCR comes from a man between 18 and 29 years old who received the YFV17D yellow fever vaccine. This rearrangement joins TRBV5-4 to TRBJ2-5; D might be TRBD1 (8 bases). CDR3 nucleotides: TGTGCCAGCAGCCAAGACAGGGGAGGGGTGGAGACCCAGTACTTC. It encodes CASSQDRGGVETQYF.